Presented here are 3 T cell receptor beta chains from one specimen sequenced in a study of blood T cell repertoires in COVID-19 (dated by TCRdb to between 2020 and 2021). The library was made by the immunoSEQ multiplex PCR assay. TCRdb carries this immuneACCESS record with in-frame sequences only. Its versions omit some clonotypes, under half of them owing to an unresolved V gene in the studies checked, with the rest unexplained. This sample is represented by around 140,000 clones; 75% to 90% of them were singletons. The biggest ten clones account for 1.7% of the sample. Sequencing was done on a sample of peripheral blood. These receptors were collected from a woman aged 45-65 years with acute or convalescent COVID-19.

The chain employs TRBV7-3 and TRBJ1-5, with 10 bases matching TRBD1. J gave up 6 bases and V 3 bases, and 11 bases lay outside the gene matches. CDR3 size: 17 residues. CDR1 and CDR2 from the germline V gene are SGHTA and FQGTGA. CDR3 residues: CASSFLLTGGEGQPQHF. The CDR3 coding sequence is TGTGCCAGCAGCTTCCTTTTGACAGGGGGCGAGGGTCAGCCCCAGCATTTT.

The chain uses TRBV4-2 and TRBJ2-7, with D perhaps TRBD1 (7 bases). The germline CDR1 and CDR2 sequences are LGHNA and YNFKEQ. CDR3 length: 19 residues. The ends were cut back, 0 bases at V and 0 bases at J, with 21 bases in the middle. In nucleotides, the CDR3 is TGTGCCAGCAGCCAAGACGTGCAGGGGGGCGATACCTACTCCTACGAGCAGTACTTC. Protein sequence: CASSQDVQGGDTYSYEQYF.

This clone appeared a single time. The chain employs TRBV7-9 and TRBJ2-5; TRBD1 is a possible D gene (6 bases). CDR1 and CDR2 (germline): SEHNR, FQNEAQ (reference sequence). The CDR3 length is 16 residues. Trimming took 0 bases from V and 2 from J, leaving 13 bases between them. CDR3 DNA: TGTGCCAGCAGCTTAGCTTTCGGCAGGGGACAAGAGACCCAGTACTTC. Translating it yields CASSLAFGRGQETQYF.